Listed below are T cell receptor beta chains from one sample, sequenced in a study of blood T cell repertoires in COVID-19. Assay used: immunoSEQ multiplex PCR; TCRdb lists only in-frame clones, some missing. There are more than 300,000 clones in the sample; 70% to 90% occur only once, and 5.5% to 6% lies in the top ten. The sequenced sample consisted of PBMCs or T cells enriched from blood (not recorded which). The receptors derive from a woman aged 25-40 years who had recovered from COVID-19. CDR3s include the opening cysteine and the closing phenylalanine or tryptophan. The order of the fields is J gene, V gene, D gene, clone size, CDR3 DNA, CDR3 protein. D genes are given only for firm matches. The size of a clone is reported for some rows only, either as once, few or many, or as a class for expanded clones.

TRBJ1-1,TRBV5-8,.,.,TGTGCCAGCAGCTTGGCAGGGAGGTACACTGAAGCTTTCTTT,CASSLAGRYTEAFF
TRBJ1-2,TRBV30,.,once,TGTGGACAAGGGAGGGGTGTGGGCAACGGCTACACCTTC,CGQGRGVGNGYTF
TRBJ2-4,TRBV3-1/TRBV3-2,TRBD1,.,TGTGCCAGCAGCCAGGCAGGACAGGGCTCTCAGTACTTC,CASSQAGQGSQYF
TRBJ1-5,TRBV27,TRBD1,.,TGTGCCAGCAGCGACAGGGGAGATCAGCCCCAGCATTTT,CASSDRGDQPQHF
TRBJ2-7,TRBV19,.,.,TGTGCCAGTAGTATCGCGTTCTCCGACTGGACTGGGGAGCAGTACTTC,CASSIAFSDWTGEQYF
TRBJ1-2,TRBV5-4,.,.,TGTGCCAGCAGCACTCCAGGGGTGGAAGGCTACACCTTC,CASSTPGVEGYTF
TRBJ1-1,TRBV5-6,TRBD1,.,TGTGCCAGCAGCTTGGCCGGACAGGGGAGAACTGAAGCTTTCTTT,CASSLAGQGRTEAFF
TRBJ1-3,TRBV30,.,.,TGTGCCTGGAAGATCGGGGGTAGGTCTGGAAACACCATATATTTT,CAWKIGGRSGNTIYF
TRBJ2-7,TRBV27,TRBD1,few,TGTGCCAGCAGTTCCCCATCGACAGGGGGCTACGAGCAGTACTTC,CASSSPSTGGYEQYF
TRBJ2-7,TRBV19,.,.,TGTGCCAGTAGTATCGGGGACAACTACGAGCAGTACTTC,CASSIGDNYEQYF
TRBJ1-2,TRBV11-3,TRBD1,.,TGTGCCAGCAGCCAAACAGGGGGCTATGGCTACACCTTC,CASSQTGGYGYTF
TRBJ1-2,TRBV28,.,.,TGTGCCGGCGGACGCCAGGGCGATTATTGGGGCTACACCTTC,CAGGRQGDYWGYTF